These T cell receptor beta chains were read from a single sample in a study of Ad26.COV2.S vaccination and SARS-CoV-2 variants. Repertoires were generated with immunoSEQ multiplex PCR, while TCRdb's copy carries only in-frame clones and drops some. The sample has some 640,000 clones, more than 80% seen once; the top ten hold about 1.5%. The sequenced sample was peripheral blood, obtained in a trial of Ad26.COV2.S vaccine versus placebo. These receptors were obtained from a person aged 18-60 years who received the Ad26.COV2.S COVID-19 vaccine or a placebo. Both conserved end residues are part of each CDR3. D genes are given only for firm matches. Expanded clones get a size class; other rows say once, few or many, or leave the size out.

cdr3_aa,cdr3_nt,v_call,clone_size,j_call,d_call
CASSLRQGGEKLFF,TGTGCCAGCTCACTCCGACAGGGGGGTGAAAAACTGTTTTTT,TRBV18,NA,TRBJ1-4,TRBD1
CSVEVGFNQPQHF,TGCAGCGTTGAGGTGGGATTTAATCAGCCCCAGCATTTT,TRBV29-1,NA,TRBJ1-5,NA
CASKQSPSYNEQFF,TGTGCCAGCAAGCAAAGCCCATCCTACAATGAGCAGTTCTTC,TRBV7-2,NA,TRBJ2-1,NA
CASRVAGGQGVEQYF,TGTGCCAGCAGAGTGGCTGGGGGACAGGGAGTCGAGCAGTACTTC,TRBV2,once,TRBJ2-7,TRBD1
CASTDGGAGSYEQYF,TGTGCCAGCACCGATGGGGGCGCGGGCTCCTACGAGCAGTACTTC,TRBV2,NA,TRBJ2-7,NA
CAASLAGGPDTQYF,TGTGCCGCATCCCTAGCGGGAGGGCCGGATACGCAGTATTTT,TRBV3-1/TRBV3-2,NA,TRBJ2-3,TRBD2
CASSPRQQGTSPSIKDF,TGTGCCAGCAGCCCCCGCCAACAGGGGACCTCGCCCTCGATCAAGGACTTC,TRBV5-4,NA,TRBJ2-4,TRBD1
CASSQDWEQGNGYTF,TGTGCCAGCAGCCAAGATTGGGAACAGGGTAACGGCTACACCTTC,TRBV3-1/TRBV3-2,NA,TRBJ1-2,NA
CASSILPGMSNQPQHF,TGTGCCAGTAGTATTCTTCCGGGGATGAGCAATCAGCCCCAGCATTTT,TRBV19,once,TRBJ1-5,NA
CASSLTGNTEAFF,TGTGCCAGCAGTTTAACGGGTAACACTGAAGCTTTCTTT,TRBV12-3/TRBV12-4,NA,TRBJ1-1,NA
CASSQTSGTGAEKLFF,TGTGCCAGCAGCCAAACCTCCGGGACAGGGGCAGAAAAACTGTTTTTT,TRBV4-2,NA,TRBJ1-4,TRBD1
CASSLGTYTGELFF,TGTGCCAGCAGCTTAGGAACTTACACCGGGGAGCTGTTTTTT,TRBV7-2,NA,TRBJ2-2,NA
CASSLLGAGELFF,TGCGCCAGCAGCTTGTTGGGAGCCGGGGAGCTGTTTTTT,TRBV5-1,NA,TRBJ2-2,NA
CASGEGLYQPQHF,TGTGCCAGCGGTGAGGGTCTGTATCAGCCCCAGCATTTT,TRBV12-3/TRBV12-4,NA,TRBJ1-5,NA
CASSPGAGIYEQYF,TGTGCCAGCAGCCCGGGGGCAGGGATCTACGAGCAGTACTTC,TRBV7-2,NA,TRBJ2-7,NA
CATSEGQGGEAFF,TGTGCCACCAGTGAAGGGCAGGGTGGTGAAGCTTTCTTT,TRBV24-1,NA,TRBJ1-1,NA
CASSLGQGADGYTF,TGCGCCAGCAGCTTGGGCCAGGGGGCGGATGGCTACACCTTC,TRBV5-1,NA,TRBJ1-2,TRBD1
CASSPDRKQYF,TGTGCCAGCAGCCCAGACAGGAAGCAGTACTTC,TRBV11-2,NA,TRBJ2-7,NA
CASSYGTSGYNEQFF,TGTGCCAGCAGCTACGGGACTAGCGGTTACAATGAGCAGTTCTTC,TRBV7-2,once,TRBJ2-1,TRBD2
CASTPTGDTEAFF,TGTGCCAGCACCCCGACAGGGGACACTGAAGCTTTCTTT,TRBV5-5,NA,TRBJ1-1,TRBD1
CASSLDRGSNQPQHF,TGTGCCAGCAGTTTAGACAGGGGCAGCAATCAGCCCCAGCATTTT,TRBV27,NA,TRBJ1-5,TRBD1
CASSLGTGVNEKLFF,TGTGCCAGCAGCTTGGGGACAGGGGTTAATGAAAAACTGTTTTTT,TRBV5-4,NA,TRBJ1-4,TRBD1
CASSNHRAGYEQYF,TGTGCCAGCAGTAATCACAGGGCTGGCTACGAGCAGTACTTC,TRBV6-5,NA,TRBJ2-7,NA
CASSRAVDSPLHF,TGTGCCAGCAGCAGAGCCGTAGATTCACCCCTCCACTTT,TRBV6-5,NA,TRBJ1-6,NA
CASSYEGNTIYF,TGTGCCAGCAGTTATGAAGGAAACACCATATATTTT,TRBV2,NA,TRBJ1-3,NA
CASSIGRGMNTEAFF,TGCGCCAGCAGCATAGGTCGGGGGATGAACACTGAAGCTTTCTTT,TRBV5-1,once,TRBJ1-1,NA
CASSSGLAGVDEQFF,TGTGCCAGCAGTAGTGGACTAGCGGGAGTAGATGAGCAGTTCTTC,TRBV6-5,NA,TRBJ2-1,TRBD2
CASSTDSVHYGYTF,TGTGCCAGCAGCACCGACAGCGTGCACTATGGCTACACCTTC,TRBV11-2,NA,TRBJ1-2,NA
CASRDRDYEQYF,TGCGCCAGCAGGGACAGGGACTACGAGCAGTACTTC,TRBV10-2,NA,TRBJ2-7,TRBD1
CASGLVEGWVAWPYEQYF,TGTGCTAGTGGTTTGGTGGAAGGTTGGGTAGCGTGGCCCTACGAGCAGTACTTC,TRBV12-5,few,TRBJ2-7,NA
CASRKDVLSFDEQFF,TGTGCCAGCAGAAAGGACGTTTTGAGCTTCGATGAGCAGTTCTTC,TRBV2,NA,TRBJ2-1,NA
CASSLRPTPGRSNEQFF,TGTGCCAGCAGCTTAAGGCCCACCCCGGGACGGAGCAATGAGCAGTTCTTC,TRBV7-3,few,TRBJ2-1,NA
CASSISSTSYEQYF,TGTGCCAGCAGTATCAGTTCGACTTCCTACGAGCAGTACTTC,TRBV6-4,once,TRBJ2-7,NA
CASSEAGTGYSNQPQHF,TGTGCCAGCAGTGAAGCCGGGACAGGTTATAGCAATCAGCCCCAGCATTTT,TRBV6-1,NA,TRBJ1-5,TRBD1
CSVGLGEKLFF,TGCAGCGTTGGGCTGGGTGAAAAACTGTTTTTT,TRBV29-1,NA,TRBJ1-4,NA
CASSELPSNEQYF,TGTGCCAGCAGTGAATTGCCAAGCAACGAGCAGTACTTC,TRBV25-1,NA,TRBJ2-7,NA
CASSPGTGGSLNTEAFF,TGTGCCAGCAGCCCAGGGACAGGAGGTAGTTTGAACACTGAAGCTTTCTTT,TRBV7-9,NA,TRBJ1-1,TRBD1
CASSVNSNQPQHF,TGTGCCAGTAGCGTGAATAGCAATCAGCCCCAGCATTTT,TRBV19,NA,TRBJ1-5,NA
CASSLIPGPPVGMETQYF,TGTGCCAGCTCACTGATCCCCGGTCCTCCCGTCGGAATGGAGACCCAGTACTTC,TRBV18,NA,TRBJ2-5,NA
CASSSQDRQNSPLHF,TGCGCCAGCAGCTCCCAAGACAGGCAGAATTCACCCCTCCACTTT,TRBV5-1,NA,TRBJ1-6,NA
CASSLGREEAFF,TGCGCCAGCAGCTTGGGGAGAGAAGAAGCTTTCTTT,TRBV5-1,NA,TRBJ1-1,NA
CASRFRPGNIQYF,TGTGCCAGCAGGTTCAGGCCCGGGAACATTCAGTACTTC,TRBV12-3/TRBV12-4,NA,TRBJ2-4,NA
CASSQDSAGVPYEQYF,TGCGCCAGCAGCCAAGATTCTGCAGGGGTCCCCTACGAGCAGTACTTC,TRBV4-1,NA,TRBJ2-7,NA
CAWSVPWDEETQYF,TGTGCCTGGAGTGTACCTTGGGACGAAGAGACCCAGTACTTC,TRBV30,NA,TRBJ2-5,NA
CASSLTGRNTGELFF,TGCGCCAGCAGCTTAACAGGACGGAACACCGGGGAGCTGTTTTTT,TRBV5-1,NA,TRBJ2-2,NA
CASSVYRDYGYTF,TGTGCCAGCAGTGTGTACAGAGACTATGGCTACACCTTC,TRBV2,NA,TRBJ1-2,NA
CSVGVWEDTQYF,TGCAGCGTTGGTGTATGGGAAGATACGCAGTATTTT,TRBV29-1,NA,TRBJ2-3,NA
CASRTAAGANVLTF,TGTGCCAGCAGAACAGCGGCGGGGGCCAACGTCCTGACTTTC,TRBV7-9,NA,TRBJ2-6,NA
CASSFDSGESSYEQYF,TGTGCCAGCAGCTTTGACAGCGGGGAGAGCTCCTACGAGCAGTACTTC,TRBV7-2,NA,TRBJ2-7,TRBD2
CASSPRYGGREQYF,TGTGCCAGCAGCCCGCGTTACGGGGGCCGCGAGCAGTACTTC,TRBV7-2,NA,TRBJ2-7,NA
CASRHLTDRAFF,TGTGCCAGCAGACACCTCACTGATCGAGCTTTCTTT,TRBV7-9,NA,TRBJ1-1,NA
CAISDPLTAGSYNEQFF,TGTGCCATCAGTGACCCCTTAACGGCAGGCTCCTACAATGAGCAGTTCTTC,TRBV10-3,NA,TRBJ2-1,NA
CASDTGIGDTQYF,TGTGCCAGCGATACGGGTATTGGAGATACGCAGTATTTT,TRBV21-1,NA,TRBJ2-3,NA
CASSGQGGLWETQYF,TGTGCCAGCAGCGGCCAGGGGGGGCTGTGGGAGACCCAGTACTTC,TRBV9,NA,TRBJ2-5,NA
CASSTNQPQHF,TGTGCCAGCAGCACCAATCAGCCCCAGCATTTT,TRBV5-4,NA,TRBJ1-5,NA
CASSPTPTGELFF,TGCGCCAGCAGCCCGACCCCCACCGGGGAGCTGTTTTTT,TRBV4-3,NA,TRBJ2-2,NA
CASSLSFAGMNTEAFF,TGTGCCAGCAGCTTGAGTTTTGCAGGGATGAACACTGAAGCTTTCTTT,TRBV5-4,NA,TRBJ1-1,NA
CASSPPWGDTGELFF,TGTGCCAGCAGCCCCCCCTGGGGTGACACCGGGGAGCTGTTTTTT,TRBV5-4,few,TRBJ2-2,NA
CASSLLGDNSPLHF,TGCGCCAGCAGCTTGCTGGGGGATAATTCACCCCTCCACTTT,TRBV5-1,NA,TRBJ1-6,NA
CASSPGQGWNTDTQYF,TGTGCCAGCAGCCCCGGACAGGGGTGGAACACAGATACGCAGTATTTT,TRBV3-1/TRBV3-2,NA,TRBJ2-3,TRBD1